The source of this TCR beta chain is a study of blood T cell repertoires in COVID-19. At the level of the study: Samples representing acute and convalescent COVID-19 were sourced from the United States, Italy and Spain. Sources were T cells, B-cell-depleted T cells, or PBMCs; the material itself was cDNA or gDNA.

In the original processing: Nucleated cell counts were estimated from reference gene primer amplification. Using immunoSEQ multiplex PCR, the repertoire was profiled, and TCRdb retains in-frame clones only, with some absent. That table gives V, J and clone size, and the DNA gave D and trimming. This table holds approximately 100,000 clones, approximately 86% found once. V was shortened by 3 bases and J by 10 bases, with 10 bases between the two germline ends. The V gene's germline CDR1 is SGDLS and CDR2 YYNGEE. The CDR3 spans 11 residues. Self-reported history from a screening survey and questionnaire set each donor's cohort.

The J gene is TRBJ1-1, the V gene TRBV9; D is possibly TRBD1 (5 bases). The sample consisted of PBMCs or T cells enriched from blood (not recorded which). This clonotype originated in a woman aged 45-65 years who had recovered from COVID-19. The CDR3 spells CASSGGAGAFF. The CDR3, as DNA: TGTGCCAGCAGCGGTGGGGCAGGAGCTTTCTTT.